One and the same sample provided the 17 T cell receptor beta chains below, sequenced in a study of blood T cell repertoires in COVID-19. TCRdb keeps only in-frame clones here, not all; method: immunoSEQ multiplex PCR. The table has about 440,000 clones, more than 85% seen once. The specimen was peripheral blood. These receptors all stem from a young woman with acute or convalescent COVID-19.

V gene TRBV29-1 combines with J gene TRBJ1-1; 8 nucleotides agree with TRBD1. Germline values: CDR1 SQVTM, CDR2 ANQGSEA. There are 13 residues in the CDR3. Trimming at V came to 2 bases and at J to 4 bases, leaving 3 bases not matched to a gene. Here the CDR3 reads CSVETGGITEAFF. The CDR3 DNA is TGCAGCGTTGAAACAGGGGGGATCACTGAAGCTTTCTTT.

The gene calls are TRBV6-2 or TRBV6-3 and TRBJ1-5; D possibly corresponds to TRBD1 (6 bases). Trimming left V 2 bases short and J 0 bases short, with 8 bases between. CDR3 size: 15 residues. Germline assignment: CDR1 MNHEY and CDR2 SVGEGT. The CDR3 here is CASSYPTGSNQPQHF. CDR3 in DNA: TGTGCCAGCAGTTACCCGACAGGTAGCAATCAGCCCCAGCATTTT.

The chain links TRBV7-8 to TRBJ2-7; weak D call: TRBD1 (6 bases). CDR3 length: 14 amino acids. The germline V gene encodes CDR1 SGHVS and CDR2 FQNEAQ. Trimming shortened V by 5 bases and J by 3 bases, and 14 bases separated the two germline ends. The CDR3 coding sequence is TGTGCCAGCAGCGCAATCGGACAGAGCTACGAGCAGTACTTC. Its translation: CASSAIGQSYEQYF.

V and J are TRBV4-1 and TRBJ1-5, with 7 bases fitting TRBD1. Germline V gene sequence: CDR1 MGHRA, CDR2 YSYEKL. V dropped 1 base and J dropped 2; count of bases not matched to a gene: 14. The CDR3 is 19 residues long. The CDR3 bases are TGCGCCAGCAGCCAAGGAGGGGGCCAGGGCCCCGGCGGCAATCAGCCCCAGCATTTT. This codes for CASSQGGGQGPGGNQPQHF.

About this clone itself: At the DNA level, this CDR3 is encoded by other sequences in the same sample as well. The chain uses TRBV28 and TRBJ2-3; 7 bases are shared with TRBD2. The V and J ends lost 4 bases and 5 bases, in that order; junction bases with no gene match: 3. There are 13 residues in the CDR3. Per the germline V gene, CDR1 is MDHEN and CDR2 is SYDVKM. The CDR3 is CASSYPGGDTQYF. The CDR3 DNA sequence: TGTGCCAGCAGTTACCCGGGGGGAGATACGCAGTATTTT.

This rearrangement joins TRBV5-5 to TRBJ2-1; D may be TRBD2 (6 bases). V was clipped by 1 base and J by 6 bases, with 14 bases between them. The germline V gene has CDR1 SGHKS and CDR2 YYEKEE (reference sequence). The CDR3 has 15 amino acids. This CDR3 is CASSLSRRDPNEQFF. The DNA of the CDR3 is TGTGCCAGCAGCTTGTCTCGGAGGGACCCCAATGAGCAGTTCTTC.

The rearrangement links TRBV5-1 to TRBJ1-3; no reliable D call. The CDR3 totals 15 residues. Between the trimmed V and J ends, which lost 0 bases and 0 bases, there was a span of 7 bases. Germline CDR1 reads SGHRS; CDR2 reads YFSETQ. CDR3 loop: CASSLGEASGNTIYF. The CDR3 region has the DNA TGCGCCAGCAGCTTGGGAGAGGCCTCTGGAAACACCATATATTTT. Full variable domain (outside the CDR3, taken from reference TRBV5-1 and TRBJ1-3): KAGVTQTPRYLIKTRGQQVTLSCSPISGHRSVSWYQQTPGQGLQFLFEYFSETQRNKGNFPGRFSGRQFSNSRSEMNVSTLELGDSALYLCASSLGEASGNTIYFGEGSWLTVV.

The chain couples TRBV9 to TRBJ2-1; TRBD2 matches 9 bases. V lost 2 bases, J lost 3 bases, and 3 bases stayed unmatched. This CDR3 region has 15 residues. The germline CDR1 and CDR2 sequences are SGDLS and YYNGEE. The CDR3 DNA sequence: TGTGCCAGCAGCGTTAGCGGGGGAGACTACAATGAGCAGTTCTTC. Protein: CASSVSGGDYNEQFF.

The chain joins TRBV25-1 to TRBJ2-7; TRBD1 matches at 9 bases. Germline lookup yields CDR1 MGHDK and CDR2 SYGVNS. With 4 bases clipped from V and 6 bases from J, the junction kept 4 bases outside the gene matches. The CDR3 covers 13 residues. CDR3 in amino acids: CASSAGQGSEQYF. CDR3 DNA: TGTGCCAGCAGTGCGGGACAGGGATCCGAGCAGTACTTC.

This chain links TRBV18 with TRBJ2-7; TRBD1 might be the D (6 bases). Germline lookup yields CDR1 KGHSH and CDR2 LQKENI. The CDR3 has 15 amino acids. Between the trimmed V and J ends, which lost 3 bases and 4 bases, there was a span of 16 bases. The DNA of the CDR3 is TGTGCCAGCTCACCGGCCCAGGGGATCGGGTACGAGCAGTACTTC. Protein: CASSPAQGIGYEQYF. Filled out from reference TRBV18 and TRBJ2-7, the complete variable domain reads NAGVMQNPRHLVRRRGQEARLRCSPMKGHSHVYWYRQLPEEGLKFMVYLQKENIIDESGMPKERFSAEFPKEGPSILRIQQVVRGDSAAYFCASSPAQGIGYEQYFGPGTRLTVT.

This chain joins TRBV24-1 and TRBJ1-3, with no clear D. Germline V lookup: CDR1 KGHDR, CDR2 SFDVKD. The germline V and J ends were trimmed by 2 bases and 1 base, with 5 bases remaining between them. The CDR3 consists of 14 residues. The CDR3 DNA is TGTGCCACCAGTGATTCGGGGTCTGGAAACACCATATATTTT. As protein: CATSDSGSGNTIYF.

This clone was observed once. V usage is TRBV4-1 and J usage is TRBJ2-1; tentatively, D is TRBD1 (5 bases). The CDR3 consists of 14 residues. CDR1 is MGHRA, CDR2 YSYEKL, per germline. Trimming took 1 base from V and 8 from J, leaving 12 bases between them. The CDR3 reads CASSQGQGGYEQFF. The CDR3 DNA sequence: TGCGCCAGCAGCCAAGGGCAGGGTGGCTATGAGCAGTTCTTC.

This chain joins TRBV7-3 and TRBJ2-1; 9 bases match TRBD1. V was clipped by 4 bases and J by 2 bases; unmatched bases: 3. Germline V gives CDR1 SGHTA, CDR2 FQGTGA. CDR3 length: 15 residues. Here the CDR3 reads CASSSGQGTYNEQFF. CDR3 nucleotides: TGTGCCAGCAGCTCTGGACAGGGGACCTACAATGAGCAGTTCTTC.

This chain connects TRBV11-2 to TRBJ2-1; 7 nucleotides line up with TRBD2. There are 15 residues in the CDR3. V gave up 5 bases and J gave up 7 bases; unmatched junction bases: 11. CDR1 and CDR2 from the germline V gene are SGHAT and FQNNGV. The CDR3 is CASSLNTRTRNEQFF. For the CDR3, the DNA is TGTGCCAGCAGCCTCAATACCAGGACTAGAAATGAGCAGTTCTTC. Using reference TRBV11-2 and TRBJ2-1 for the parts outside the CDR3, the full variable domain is EAGVAQSPRYKIIEKRQSVAFWCNPISGHATLYWYQQILGQGPKLLIQFQNNGVVDDSQLPKDRFSAERLKGVDSTLKIQPAKLEDSAVYLCASSLNTRTRNEQFFGPGTRLTVL.

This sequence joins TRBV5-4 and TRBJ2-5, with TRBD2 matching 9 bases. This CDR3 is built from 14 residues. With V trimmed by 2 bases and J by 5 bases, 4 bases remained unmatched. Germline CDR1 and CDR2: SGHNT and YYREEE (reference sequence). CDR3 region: CASSFFGLAETQYF. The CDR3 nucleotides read TGTGCCAGCAGCTTCTTCGGACTAGCGGAGACCCAGTACTTC.

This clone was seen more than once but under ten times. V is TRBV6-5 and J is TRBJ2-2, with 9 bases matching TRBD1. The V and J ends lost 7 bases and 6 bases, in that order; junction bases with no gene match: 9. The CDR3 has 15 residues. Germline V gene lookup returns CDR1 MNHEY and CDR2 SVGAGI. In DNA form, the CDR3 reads TGTGCCAGCAAGCGAGGACAGGGGAAGGCCGGGGAGCTGTTTTTT. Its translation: CASKRGQGKAGELFF.

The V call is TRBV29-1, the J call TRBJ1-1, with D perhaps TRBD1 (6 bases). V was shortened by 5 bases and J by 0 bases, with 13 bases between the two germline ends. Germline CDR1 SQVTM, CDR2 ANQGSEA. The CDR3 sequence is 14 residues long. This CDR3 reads CSVTDRTLNTEAFF. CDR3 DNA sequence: TGCAGCGTTACTGACAGGACGCTGAACACTGAAGCTTTCTTT.